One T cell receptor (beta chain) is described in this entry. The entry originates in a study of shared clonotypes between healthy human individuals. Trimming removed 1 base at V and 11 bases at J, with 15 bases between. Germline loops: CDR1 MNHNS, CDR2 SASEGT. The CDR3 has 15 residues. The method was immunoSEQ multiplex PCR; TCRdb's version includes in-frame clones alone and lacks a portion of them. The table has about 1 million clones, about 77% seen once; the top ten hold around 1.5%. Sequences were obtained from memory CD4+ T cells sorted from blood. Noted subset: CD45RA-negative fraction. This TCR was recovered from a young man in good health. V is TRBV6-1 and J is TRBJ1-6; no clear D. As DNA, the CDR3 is TGTGCCAGCAGTGAAGGGCAGGCAGGAGAGACACCCCTCCACTTT. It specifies CASSEGQAGETPLHF.